What follows is one TCR beta chain and its context. The antigen is undetermined. The immunoSEQ assay was v3. Assay: immunoSEQ multiplex PCR; the TCRdb copy retains only in-frame clones and omits some. The sample contains 50,000 or so clones, 79% of which appear only once. Time point defined: pre-treatment sample, taken before nivolumab and TIL therapy. Germline V gene lookup returns CDR1 MGHRA and CDR2 YSYEKL. V was cut by 3 bases and J by 5 bases, with 14 bases left in between. The length of the CDR3 is 14 residues. This record comes from a study of TIL therapy for anti-PD-1-resistant metastatic lung cancer. As for the study in general: Patients then received nivolumab; progressors got lymphodepletion, TIL and IL-2. Most patients had lung adenocarcinoma. Findings and caveats of the study: Treatment-naive, never-smoker and oncogene-addicted patients were overrepresented in this highly selected cohort. TIL clonotype persistence in blood showed no apparent association with response.

Sequencing was performed on blood, taken at baseline. The TCR originated in a woman aged 25 to 80 with non-small cell lung cancer. This chain connects TRBV4-1 to TRBJ2-7; no clear D gene. In nucleotides, the CDR3 is TGCGCCAGCAGCCAGCACGGCATTTTGAACGAGCAGTACTTC. As protein: CASSQHGILNEQYF.